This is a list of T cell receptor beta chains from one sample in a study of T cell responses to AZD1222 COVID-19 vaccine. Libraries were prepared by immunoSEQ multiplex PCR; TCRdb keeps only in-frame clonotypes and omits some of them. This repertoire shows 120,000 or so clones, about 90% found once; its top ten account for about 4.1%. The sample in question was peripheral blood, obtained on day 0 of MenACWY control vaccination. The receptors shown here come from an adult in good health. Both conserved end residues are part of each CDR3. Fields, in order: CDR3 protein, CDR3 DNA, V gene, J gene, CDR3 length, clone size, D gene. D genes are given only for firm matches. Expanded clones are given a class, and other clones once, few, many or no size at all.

CDR3: CATSDYPGQGNTDTQYF
DNA: TGTGCCACCAGTGATTACCCGGGACAGGGGAACACAGATACGCAGTATTTT
V: TRBV24-1
J: TRBJ2-3
length: 17
size: NA
D: TRBD1

CDR3: CASSESADSTDTQYF
DNA: TGTGCCAGCAGCGAGTCAGCGGATAGCACAGATACGCAGTATTTT
V: TRBV7-6
J: TRBJ2-3
length: 15
size: NA
D: NA

CDR3: CASSLRTGASTDTQYF
DNA: TGTGCCAGCAGCTTACGTACCGGAGCTAGCACAGATACGCAGTATTTT
V: TRBV7-6
J: TRBJ2-3
length: 16
size: NA
D: NA

CDR3: CASSSASGGAGTDTQYF
DNA: TGTGCCAGCAGTTCGGCTAGCGGGGGGGCCGGTACAGATACGCAGTATTTT
V: TRBV6-4
J: TRBJ2-3
length: 17
size: NA
D: TRBD2

CDR3: CASSLGTGRLNTEAFF
DNA: TGCGCCAGCAGCCTAGGAACAGGGCGGTTGAACACTGAAGCTTTCTTT
V: TRBV4-3
J: TRBJ1-1
length: 16
size: few
D: NA

CDR3: CASSIGGTHNQPQHF
DNA: TGTGCCAGTAGTATAGGGGGAACGCACAATCAGCCCCAGCATTTT
V: TRBV19
J: TRBJ1-5
length: 15
size: NA
D: NA

CDR3: CASRSLISGANVLTF
DNA: TGTGCCAGCAGGAGCTTGATCTCTGGGGCCAACGTCCTGACTTTC
V: TRBV27
J: TRBJ2-6
length: 15
size: NA
D: NA

CDR3: CASSHYQGALGDTQYF
DNA: TGTGCCAGCAGTCATTATCAGGGGGCACTCGGAGATACGCAGTATTTT
V: TRBV27
J: TRBJ2-3
length: 16
size: NA
D: TRBD1

CDR3: CASSTIPGRISSYEQYF
DNA: TGTGCCAGCAGCACCATACCGGGACGGATTAGCTCCTACGAGCAGTACTTC
V: TRBV5-6
J: TRBJ2-7
length: 17
size: NA
D: NA

CDR3: CASSLGGDNYGYTF
DNA: TGTGCCAGCAGCTTGGGCGGGGACAACTATGGCTACACCTTC
V: TRBV5-6
J: TRBJ1-2
length: 14
size: NA
D: NA

CDR3: CASSRQGGVNTEAFF
DNA: TGCGCCAGCAGCCGACAGGGGGGTGTGAACACTGAAGCTTTCTTT
V: TRBV5-1
J: TRBJ1-1
length: 15
size: NA
D: TRBD1

CDR3: CASSIRTASYGYTF
DNA: TGTGCCAGTAGTATCCGGACAGCTTCCTATGGCTACACCTTC
V: TRBV19
J: TRBJ1-2
length: 14
size: NA
D: NA

CDR3: CASSRPGTAIYEQYF
DNA: TGTGCCAGCAGCAGACCCGGGACAGCCATCTACGAGCAGTACTTC
V: TRBV11-2
J: TRBJ2-7
length: 15
size: NA
D: TRBD1

CDR3: CSVDRLGGRDYNEQFF
DNA: TGCAGCGTCGATCGGCTGGGCGGGAGGGACTACAATGAGCAGTTCTTC
V: TRBV29-1
J: TRBJ2-1
length: 16
size: NA
D: TRBD2

CDR3: CASGTGVRYGYTF
DNA: TGTGCCAGCGGGACGGGGGTTCGATATGGCTACACCTTC
V: TRBV6-5
J: TRBJ1-2
length: 13
size: NA
D: NA

CDR3: CASSVEGYNEQFF
DNA: TGTGCCAGCAGTGTCGAGGGGTACAATGAGCAGTTCTTC
V: TRBV2
J: TRBJ2-1
length: 13
size: NA
D: NA

CDR3: CASSYREVEGYTF
DNA: TGTGCCAGCAGTTACCGGGAGGTGGAAGGCTACACCTTC
V: TRBV6-2/TRBV6-3
J: TRBJ1-2
length: 13
size: NA
D: NA

CDR3: CASGLGITGTSNTGELFF
DNA: TGTGCTAGTGGTTTGGGAATAACAGGGACCTCGAACACCGGGGAGCTGTTTTTT
V: TRBV12-5
J: TRBJ2-2
length: 18
size: NA
D: NA

CDR3: CASSPFVATGNTIYF
DNA: TGTGCCAGCAGCCCCTTTGTAGCTACTGGAAACACCATATATTTT
V: TRBV7-2
J: TRBJ1-3
length: 15
size: once
D: NA

CDR3: CAWSRGAHQETQYF
DNA: TGTGCCTGGAGTCGCGGCGCACACCAAGAGACCCAGTACTTC
V: TRBV30
J: TRBJ2-5
length: 14
size: NA
D: NA

CDR3: CASSDRPVAGGGTDTQYF
DNA: TGTGCCAGCAGCGACCGCCCTGTAGCGGGGGGAGGCACAGATACGCAGTATTTT
V: TRBV7-6
J: TRBJ2-3
length: 18
size: NA
D: TRBD2

CDR3: CASTWRAQETQYF
DNA: TGTGCCAGCACGTGGCGGGCCCAAGAGACCCAGTACTTC
V: TRBV3-1/TRBV3-2
J: TRBJ2-5
length: 13
size: NA
D: NA

CDR3: CASSPRPGATDTQYF
DNA: TGTGCCAGCAGTCCACGCCCCGGCGCGACAGATACGCAGTATTTT
V: TRBV27
J: TRBJ2-3
length: 15
size: NA
D: NA

CDR3: CASREDRGLGYTF
DNA: TGTGCCAGCAGAGAGGACAGGGGGCTTGGCTACACCTTC
V: TRBV13
J: TRBJ1-2
length: 13
size: NA
D: TRBD1

CDR3: CASSSSGLASTYEQYF
DNA: TGTGCCAGCAGTTCCTCCGGACTAGCGAGTACGTACGAGCAGTACTTC
V: TRBV28
J: TRBJ2-7
length: 16
size: NA
D: TRBD2

CDR3: CASSFFGQTYEQYF
DNA: TGTGCCAGCAGCTTCTTCGGACAGACCTACGAGCAGTACTTC
V: TRBV7-2
J: TRBJ2-7
length: 14
size: NA
D: NA

CDR3: CASSSPVHGSGYTF
DNA: TGTGCCAGTAGTTCCCCCGTTCATGGGTCTGGCTACACCTTC
V: TRBV19
J: TRBJ1-2
length: 14
size: NA
D: NA

CDR3: CASSPRAGGRGNTQYF
DNA: TGTGCCAGCAGCCCGAGGGCGGGGGGGCGCGGGAATACGCAGTATTTT
V: TRBV5-4
J: TRBJ2-3
length: 16
size: NA
D: TRBD2

CDR3: CASSQDVLAISYNEQFF
DNA: TGTGCCAGCAGCCAAGATGTACTAGCTATATCCTACAATGAGCAGTTCTTC
V: TRBV4-2
J: TRBJ2-1
length: 17
size: NA
D: NA

CDR3: CASSYHSGSGANVLTF
DNA: TGTGCCAGCAGTTACCACTCAGGTTCTGGGGCCAACGTCCTGACTTTC
V: TRBV6-5
J: TRBJ2-6
length: 16
size: NA
D: NA

CDR3: CASSSPGEGNTIYF
DNA: TGTGCCAGCAGTTCACCAGGGGAGGGAAACACCATATATTTT
V: TRBV27
J: TRBJ1-3
length: 14
size: NA
D: NA

CDR3: CASSYNQDGYEQYF
DNA: TGTGCCAGCAGTTATAATCAAGACGGGTACGAGCAGTACTTC
V: TRBV6-5
J: TRBJ2-7
length: 14
size: NA
D: NA

CDR3: CASSPAPMRLGRKGALSYEQYF
DNA: TGTGCCAGCAGTCCCGCTCCGATGCGGCTAGGACGTAAGGGCGCCCTCTCCTACGAGCAGTACTTC
V: TRBV7-6
J: TRBJ2-7
length: 22
size: NA
D: NA

CDR3: CASSQELRQYNSPLHF
DNA: TGCGCCAGCAGCCAAGAACTAAGACAGTATAATTCACCCCTCCACTTT
V: TRBV4-3
J: TRBJ1-6
length: 16
size: few
D: NA

CDR3: CASSPLTLTGTGDRPDTQYF
DNA: TGTGCCAGCAGCCCACTGACTCTTACCGGGACAGGGGATAGGCCAGATACGCAGTATTTT
V: TRBV4-2
J: TRBJ2-3
length: 20
size: NA
D: TRBD1

CDR3: CASSHLGVPQHF
DNA: TGTGCCAGTAGTCACCTAGGCGTGCCCCAGCATTTT
V: TRBV19
J: TRBJ1-5
length: 12
size: NA
D: NA

CDR3: CASSGGQGGGELFF
DNA: TGTGCCAGCAGTGGAGGACAGGGTGGGGGGGAGCTGTTTTTT
V: TRBV27
J: TRBJ2-2
length: 14
size: NA
D: TRBD1

CDR3: CASNPSGRTQETQYF
DNA: TGTGCCAGCAATCCTAGCGGGAGGACCCAAGAGACCCAGTACTTC
V: TRBV6-5
J: TRBJ2-5
length: 15
size: NA
D: TRBD2

CDR3: CASRTTSGKTDTQYF
DNA: TGTGCCAGCAGAACGACTAGCGGGAAGACAGATACGCAGTATTTT
V: TRBV6-1
J: TRBJ2-3
length: 15
size: NA
D: TRBD2

CDR3: CASSEWGRKSGANVLTF
DNA: TGTGCCAGCAGTGAATGGGGACGGAAGTCTGGGGCCAACGTCCTGACTTTC
V: TRBV2
J: TRBJ2-6
length: 17
size: NA
D: NA

CDR3: CASSFGTGNTYEQYF
DNA: TGCGCCAGCAGCTTTGGGACAGGGAATACCTACGAGCAGTACTTC
V: TRBV5-1
J: TRBJ2-7
length: 15
size: few
D: TRBD1

CDR3: CASSQYTDTQYF
DNA: TGTGCCAGCAGCCAGTACACAGATACGCAGTATTTT
V: TRBV3-1/TRBV3-2
J: TRBJ2-3
length: 12
size: NA
D: NA

CDR3: CSASLANQETQYF
DNA: TGCAGTGCTAGTCTTGCAAACCAAGAGACCCAGTACTTC
V: TRBV20-1
J: TRBJ2-5
length: 13
size: NA
D: NA

CDR3: CASSFRGSLNTGELFF
DNA: TGTGCCAGCAGCTTCAGGGGGTCACTGAACACCGGGGAGCTGTTTTTT
V: TRBV5-6
J: TRBJ2-2
length: 16
size: NA
D: TRBD1

CDR3: CASRRGVGFYEQYF
DNA: TGTGCCAGCAGGCGGGGGGTCGGTTTCTACGAGCAGTACTTC
V: TRBV27
J: TRBJ2-7
length: 14
size: NA
D: TRBD2

CDR3: CASRGFEPQHF
DNA: TGTGCCAGCAGGGGTTTTGAGCCCCAGCATTTT
V: TRBV27
J: TRBJ1-5
length: 11
size: NA
D: NA

CDR3: CASSSARGLFF
DNA: TGTGCCAGCAGTTCCGCCCGCGGGCTGTTTTTT
V: TRBV28
J: TRBJ1-4
length: 11
size: NA
D: NA

CDR3: CASSEALGLSTDTQYF
DNA: TGTGCCAGCAGTGAAGCGTTGGGTCTTAGCACAGATACGCAGTATTTT
V: TRBV2
J: TRBJ2-3
length: 16
size: once
D: NA

CDR3: CASSIGSGGHTDTQYF
DNA: TGTGCCAGTAGTATAGGGAGCGGGGGGCACACAGATACGCAGTATTTT
V: TRBV19
J: TRBJ2-3
length: 16
size: NA
D: TRBD2

CDR3: CASSLALAEGRYEQYF
DNA: TGTGCCAGCAGCTTAGCACTAGCGGAGGGGAGGTACGAGCAGTACTTC
V: TRBV7-2
J: TRBJ2-7
length: 16
size: NA
D: TRBD2

CDR3: CASSWGLGTEAFF
DNA: TGTGCCAGCAGTTGGGGGCTGGGCACTGAAGCTTTCTTT
V: TRBV7-9
J: TRBJ1-1
length: 13
size: NA
D: NA